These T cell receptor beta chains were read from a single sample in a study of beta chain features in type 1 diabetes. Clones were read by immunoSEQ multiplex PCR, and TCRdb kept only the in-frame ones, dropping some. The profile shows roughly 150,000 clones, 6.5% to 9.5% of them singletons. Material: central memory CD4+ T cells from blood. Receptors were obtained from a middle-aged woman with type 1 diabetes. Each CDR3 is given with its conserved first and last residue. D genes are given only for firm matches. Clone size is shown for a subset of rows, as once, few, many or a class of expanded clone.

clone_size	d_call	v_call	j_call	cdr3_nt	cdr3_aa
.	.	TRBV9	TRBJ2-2	TGTGCCAGCAGCCCGACGGGGAACACCGGGGAGCTGTTTTTT	CASSPTGNTGELFF
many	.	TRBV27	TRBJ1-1	TGTGCCAGCAGCCGATCAACAGGGTTGAACACTGAAGCTTTCTTT	CASSRSTGLNTEAFF
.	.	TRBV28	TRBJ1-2	TGTGCCAGCAGTTTGAGGGATGGCTACACCTTC	CASSLRDGYTF
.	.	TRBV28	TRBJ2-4	TGTGCCAGCAGTTTAGCGTCGCCTTCCAAAAACATTCAGTACTTC	CASSLASPSKNIQYF
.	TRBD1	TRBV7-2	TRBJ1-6	TGTGCCAGCAGCCCCGGGACAGGGAGACGCTCACCCCTCCACTTT	CASSPGTGRRSPLHF
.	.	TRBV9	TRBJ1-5	TGTGCCAGCAGCGTACGGGAAAGCAATCAGCCCCAGCATTTT	CASSVRESNQPQHF
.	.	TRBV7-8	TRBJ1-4	TGTGCCAGCAGCTTACGGGTTCTTAATGAAAAACTGTTTTTT	CASSLRVLNEKLFF
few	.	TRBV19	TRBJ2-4	TGTGCCAGTAGCAGGGGTGTTGAACAGAACATTCAGTACTTC	CASSRGVEQNIQYF
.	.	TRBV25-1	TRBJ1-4	TGTGCCAGCAGTGAACCCGACAAGGAAAAACTGTTTTTT	CASSEPDKEKLFF
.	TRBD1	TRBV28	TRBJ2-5	TGTGCCAGCAGTTTCTGGCCAAGGACAGGGCGGGAGACCCAGTACTTC	CASSFWPRTGRETQYF
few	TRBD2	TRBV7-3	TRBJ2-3	TGTGCCAGCAGCTTAGCGGGAGGTGGCGATACGCAGTATTTT	CASSLAGGGDTQYF
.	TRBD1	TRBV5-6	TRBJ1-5	TGTGCCAGCAGCTCGACAGGGCTAAGTCAACAGCCCCAGCATTTT	CASSSTGLSQQPQHF
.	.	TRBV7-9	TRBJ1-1	TGTGCCAGCAACCCGACAGAATTCACTGAAGCTTTCTTT	CASNPTEFTEAFF
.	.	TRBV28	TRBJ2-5	TGTGCCAGCAGTTTCAGGGTTCGGGAGACCCAGTACTTC	CASSFRVRETQYF
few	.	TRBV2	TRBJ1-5	TGTGCCAGCATGCCAACTTCCTCTCTCCAGCCCCAGCATTTT	CASMPTSSLQPQHF
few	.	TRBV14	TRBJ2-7	TGTGCCAGCAGCCAACTTAATACAGGAAAGGGATACGAGCAGTACTTC	CASSQLNTGKGYEQYF
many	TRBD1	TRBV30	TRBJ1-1	TGTGCCTGTCCACAGGGGCCCAACACTGAAGCTTTCTTT	CACPQGPNTEAFF
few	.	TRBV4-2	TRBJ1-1	TGTGTTAGCCGGGGGGCAAACACTGAAGCTTTCTTT	CVSRGANTEAFF
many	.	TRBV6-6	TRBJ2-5	TGTGCCAGCAGTTACCGGCAGGGCCAGACCCAGTACTTC	CASSYRQGQTQYF
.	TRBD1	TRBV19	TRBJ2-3	TGTGCCAGTAGAAAACAGGGGGCGGCAGATACGCAGTATTTT	CASRKQGAADTQYF
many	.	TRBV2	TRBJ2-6	TGTGCCACCCCACAGGGTTTTGGGGCCAACGTCCTGACTTTC	CATPQGFGANVLTF
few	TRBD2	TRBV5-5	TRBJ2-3	TGTGCCAGCAGCTTGGTTCTAGCGGGGCCCACAGATACGCAGTATTTT	CASSLVLAGPTDTQYF
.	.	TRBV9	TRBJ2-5	TGTGCCAGCAGCGTAGGGAGCGCGGTGGAGACCCAGTACTTC	CASSVGSAVETQYF
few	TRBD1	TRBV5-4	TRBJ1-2	TGTGCCAGCAGGGACGGACAGGGGAGTGGCTACACCTTC	CASRDGQGSGYTF
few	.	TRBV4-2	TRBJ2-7	TGTGCCAGCAGCCAAGGGGGCTTCAAATACGAGCAGTACTTC	CASSQGGFKYEQYF
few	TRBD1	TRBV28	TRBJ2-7	TGTGCCAGCAGTTTGGCTCAGGGGGCGCGGGAGCAGTACTTC	CASSLAQGAREQYF
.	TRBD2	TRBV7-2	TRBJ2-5	TGTGCCAGCAGCATGTACTCTACCGGGACTAGCGTCCAAGAGACCCAGTACTTC	CASSMYSTGTSVQETQYF
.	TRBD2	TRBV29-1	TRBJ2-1	TGCAGCGTTGAAACTAGCGGGGGGAATGAGCAGTTCTTC	CSVETSGGNEQFF
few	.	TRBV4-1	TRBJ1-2	TGCGCCAGCAGCCAGGAACAGGGTCTTAGCTATGGCTACACCTTC	CASSQEQGLSYGYTF
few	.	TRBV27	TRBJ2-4	TGTGCCAGCAGTGCCACAGGGAACATTCAGTACTTC	CASSATGNIQYF
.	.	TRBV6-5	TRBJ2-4	TGTGCCAGCAGTTCTGGACTGGGAAACATTCAGTACTTC	CASSSGLGNIQYF
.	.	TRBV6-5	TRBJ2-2	TGTGCCAGCAGTTCAGTTACCGGGGAGCTGTTTTTT	CASSSVTGELFF
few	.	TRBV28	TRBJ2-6	TGTGCCAGCAGTTCAACTAGGGAAGGGGCCAACGTCCTGACTTTC	CASSSTREGANVLTF
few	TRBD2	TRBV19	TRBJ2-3	TGTGCCAGCAGGCTCCGGCGGGGGGCGGATACGCAGTATTTT	CASRLRRGADTQYF
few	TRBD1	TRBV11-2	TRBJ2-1	TGTGCCAGCAGCCCCGGGACAGGGATAGGTGAGCAGTTCTTC	CASSPGTGIGEQFF
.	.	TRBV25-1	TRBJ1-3	TGTGCCAGCAGTGAATGGGGCGGCCTCATATATTTT	CASSEWGGLIYF
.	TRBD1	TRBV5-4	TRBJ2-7	TGTGCCAGCAGACCCGACAGGGTCAGCTCCTACGAGCAGTACTTC	CASRPDRVSSYEQYF
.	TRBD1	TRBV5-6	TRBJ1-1	TGTGCCAGCAGCTTGTACGGACAGGGGGCATTCACTGAAGCTTTCTTT	CASSLYGQGAFTEAFF
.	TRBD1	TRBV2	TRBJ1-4	TGTGCCAGCAGCCGTACAGGGGGGACTAATGAAAAACTGTTTTTT	CASSRTGGTNEKLFF
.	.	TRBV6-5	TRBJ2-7	TGTGCCAGCAGCTACCACATGAGGGCCGCCGAGCAGTACTTC	CASSYHMRAAEQYF
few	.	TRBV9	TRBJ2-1	TGTGCCAGCAGCGTACCCCCCCTTGGTCAAGGAAGAGCGAATGAGCAGTTCTTC	CASSVPPLGQGRANEQFF
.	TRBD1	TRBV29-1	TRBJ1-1	TGCAGCTCACGTCAGGGGGAGAACACTGAAGCTTTCTTT	CSSRQGENTEAFF
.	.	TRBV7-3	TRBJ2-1	TGTGCCAGCAGCTTAGAGGGAGGCTCCTACAATGAGCAGTTCTTC	CASSLEGGSYNEQFF
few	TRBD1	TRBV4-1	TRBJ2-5	TGCGCCAGCAGCTACGACGGACAGGGGACCCAGTACTTC	CASSYDGQGTQYF
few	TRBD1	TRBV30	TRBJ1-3	TGTGCCTGGGACGGGACAGGAGCAAAAGGAAACACCATATATTTT	CAWDGTGAKGNTIYF